This T cell receptor beta chain stems from a study of T-cell memory formation after mild COVID-19. This clonotype was counted a few times. V was trimmed by 1 base and J by 2 bases, leaving 9 bases between them. The CDR3 contains 14 residues. The germline gives CDR1 SGHRS, CDR2 YFSETQ. TCRdb itself ran the 5' RACE reads through MiXCR, one entry per CDR3 protein. The data contain a few hundred thousand distinct CDR3 sequences, roughly a fifth of them singletons. This sequence originates from a man aged 18 to 29 who had mild COVID-19 (a few samples of this study predate the infection). Cell type and time point are not known. Sequencing used PBMCs or a T cell subset sorted from them (not recorded which). V usage is TRBV5-1 and J usage is TRBJ2-5; D is perhaps TRBD1 (5 bases). CDR3 DNA: TGCGCCAGCAGCTTGACGGCAGGGCAAGAGACCCAGTACTTC. Translating it yields CASSLTAGQETQYF.